The clone carrying this T cell receptor (beta chain) has a count of ten or more. The data belong to a study of Graves' ophthalmopathy and Graves' hyperthyroidism. The V end was cut by 5 bases, the J end by 8 bases, with 19 bases between. Looked up from germline, CDR1 is GTSNPN and CDR2 is SVGIG (reference sequence). The CDR3 totals 14 residues. Clinical symptoms and serum thyroxine were used for diagnosis; TRAb, thyroid ultrasound and orbital computed tomography were also relied on. RNA transcripts were the template, and TCR beta CDR3 regions were amplified from them. Second-round multiplex PCR came after first-round RT-PCR with HTBI primers. TCRdb fed the multiplex PCR reads into MiXCR, producing one record per CDR3 protein. The sample gives approximately 500,000 distinct CDR3 sequences, around 15% of which show up once; around 9.8% is in the top ten.

The sequenced material came from blood. The receptor was isolated from a woman in her 30s with Graves' ophthalmopathy. The V call is TRBV30, the J call TRBJ1-3; TRBD1 is a possible D gene (5 bases). The CDR3 DNA follows: TGTGCCTGGGCCCCTTCTAATTTAGGGGACACCATATATTTT. Amino acid sequence: CAWAPSNLGDTIYF. The entire variable domain, with the rest obtained from reference TRBV30 and TRBJ1-3, is as follows: SQTIHQWPATLVQPVGSPLSLECTVEGTSNPNLYWYRQAAGRGLQLLFYSVGIGQISSEVPQNLSASRPQDRQFILSSKKLLLSDSGFYLCAWAPSNLGDTIYFGEGSWLTVV.